Presented here are 8 T cell receptor beta chains from one specimen sequenced in a study of OX40 agonist ivuxolimab in advanced cancers. Here immunoSEQ multiplex PCR was the method, and the copy in TCRdb shows in-frame clones only, minus some. The data contain roughly 30,000 clones, about 90% of them seen just once; the ten biggest clones take up over 25%. The source material was CD4+ or CD8+ T cells sorted from blood, sampled in a trial of the OX40 agonist ivuxolimab. These receptors originate from an adult with an advanced solid tumor such as melanoma, head and neck, liver or kidney cancer.

The chain couples TRBV4-1 to TRBJ1-1; 8 positions agree with TRBD1. CDR1 MGHRA and CDR2 YSYEKL come from the germline V gene. The CDR3 runs to 16 residues. Trimming at V came to 2 bases and at J to 1 base, leaving 6 bases not matched to a gene. CDR3 protein: CASSQIGTGGNTEAFF. The CDR3 bases are TGCGCCAGCAGCCAAATAGGGACAGGCGGGAACACTGAAGCTTTCTTT.

The chain recombines TRBV7-6 with TRBJ2-2, with a weak D call TRBD2 (5 bases). Germline values: CDR1 SGHVS, CDR2 FNYEAQ. This CDR3 comprises 13 residues. The V gene lost 4 bases and the J gene lost 6 bases, with 9 bases spanning the gap. The CDR3: CASSSGVAGELFF. The CDR3 DNA reads TGTGCCAGCAGCTCCGGGGTTGCCGGGGAGCTGTTTTTT.

The chain recombines TRBV5-1 with TRBJ2-2; either TRBD1 or TRBD2 may supply D (5 bases each). CDR3 length: 14 residues. V was pared by 5 bases and J by 3 bases, with 11 bases between. CDR1 and CDR2 from the germline V gene are SGHRS and YFSETQ. CDR3 in DNA: TGCGCCAGCAGAACGGGACGGGACACCGGGGAGCTGTTTTTT. It encodes CASRTGRDTGELFF.

The CDR3 is CASNRPTGLNEQFF. The DNA of the CDR3 is TGTGCCAGCAACCGACCGACAGGGCTCAATGAGCAGTTCTTC. The rearrangement joins TRBV27 to TRBJ2-1; 7 nucleotides agree with TRBD1. Germline trimming cut 7 bases from V and 6 bases from J; bases unmatched to any gene: 9. The CDR3 runs to 14 residues. Per the germline V gene, CDR1 is MNHEY and CDR2 is SMNVEV (reference sequence).

This clone was observed a few times. The CDR3 region is CASSFPGGETQYF. DNA of the CDR3: TGTGCCAGCAGTTTCCCCGGGGGAGAGACCCAGTACTTC. This chain uses TRBV28 with TRBJ2-5, with D possibly matching TRBD2 (6 bases). V lost 3 bases, J lost 4 bases, and 9 bases lay in between. In germline, CDR1 is MDHEN, CDR2 SYDVKM. The CDR3 runs to 13 residues.

This sequence joins TRBV5-6 and TRBJ2-7; TRBD1 is a possible D gene (7 bases). Germline CDR1 SGHDT, CDR2 YYEEEE. V shed 4 bases and J shed 2 bases, with 10 bases lying between them. There are 13 residues in the CDR3. In DNA form, the CDR3 reads TGTGCCAGCAGCGCGGGACAGACCTACGAGCAGTACTTC. It codes for CASSAGQTYEQYF.

This chain links TRBV13 with TRBJ2-1; D possibly corresponds to TRBD2 (6 bases). Trimming took off 2 bases at V and 9 bases at J, with 14 bases between the two ends. The CDR3 has 14 amino acids. CDR1 PRHDT and CDR2 FYEKMQ come from the germline V gene (reference sequence). DNA of the CDR3: TGTGCCAGCAGCTTAAATTCGGGAGCAGCTGAGCAGTTCTTC. Protein sequence: CASSLNSGAAEQFF.

As DNA, the CDR3 is TGTGCCAGCAGCTTAGTCCTCAGAGAAGAGACCCAGTACTTC. This sequence encodes CASSLVLREETQYF. The rearrangement joins TRBV7-9 to TRBJ2-5; D is undetermined. In germline, CDR1 is SEHNR, CDR2 FQNEAQ (reference sequence). Trimming pared 1 base from V and 3 bases from J, leaving 9 bases between. This CDR3 has 14 residues.